The subject of this entry is one T cell receptor beta chain. Trimming removed 3 bases at V and 5 bases at J, with 10 bases between. Germline CDR1 and CDR2: SGHRS and YFSETQ. There are 13 residues in the CDR3. Profiled with immunoSEQ multiplex PCR; TCRdb holds only in-frame clones, not every one. This sample has just under 85,000 clones; around 88% occur once, and the top ten carry approximately 15%. This record comes from a study of blood T cell repertoires in COVID-19. Sequenced input: peripheral blood. The V call is TRBV5-1, the J call TRBJ2-3; D may be TRBD1 (6 bases). The source of this sequence is a woman aged 60 to 75 with acute or convalescent COVID-19. The CDR3 DNA sequence: TGCGCCAGCAGCTCCCAGGGGAGAGATACGCAGTATTTT. This translates into CASSSQGRDTQYF.